The entry below gives a single T cell receptor (beta chain) sequence along with its context. Sequencing was performed with immunoSEQ multiplex PCR; in TCRdb, only in-frame clones are kept and a portion is missing. Among roughly 330,000 clones, approximately 89% were seen once, and the ten largest hold roughly 5%. The cohort comprised adults aged about 18 to 89 years residing in approximately 25 US areas. Participants' own reports of clinical history determined their cohort assignment. These data come from a study of blood T cell repertoires in COVID-19. About the research overall: Acute and convalescent COVID-19 specimens originated in the United States, Italy and Spain. Nucleic acid was either cDNA or gDNA, and it came from T cells, B-cell-depleted T cells, or PBMCs.

The germline CDR1 and CDR2 sequences are LNHDA and SQIVND (reference sequence). The CDR3 has 16 amino acids. V was shortened by 1 base and J by 2 bases, with 14 bases between the two germline ends. This chain connects TRBV19 to TRBJ1-1; D gene unclear. This TCR was recovered from a woman in her 30s who had recovered from COVID-19. Sequences were obtained from PBMCs or T cells enriched from blood (not recorded which). Here the CDR3 DNA reads TGTGCCAGTAGTATAGGAGCGGGAACCCAAAACACTGAAGCTTTCTTT. Protein: CASSIGAGTQNTEAFF.